Reported below is one T cell receptor beta chain. Antigen unknown. The sample belongs to a study of shared clonotypes between healthy human individuals. Overall study results and limits: A handful of donors showed sharing of approximately 4.7% of naive CD4 clonotypes.

The germline gives CDR1 SGHTA, CDR2 FQGNSA. CDR3 length equals 16 residues. V was pared by 2 bases and J by 4 bases, with 18 bases between. TCRdb keeps only in-frame clones here, not all; method: immunoSEQ multiplex PCR. The table records roughly 2.6 million clones, 85% to 95% of them present only once. This chain uses TRBV7-2 with TRBJ2-7; tentative D call: TRBD1 (6 bases). Sequencing was performed on naive CD4+ T cells sorted from blood. Subset: CD45RA+ positively selected. This sequence was found in a man aged 18 to 29 in good health. This chain's CDR3 is CASSLKPRGSGYEQYF. As DNA, the CDR3 is TGTGCCAGCAGCTTAAAGCCCAGGGGTTCTGGTTACGAGCAGTACTTC.